The rows below give T cell receptor beta chains drawn from one sample of a study of brain T cells in children with intractable seizures. Clones were sequenced by immunoSEQ multiplex PCR, and TCRdb holds only the in-frame ones, with some missing. The data contain 300,000 to 400,000 clones, about 93% of them singletons. The sample consisted of peripheral blood, taken 4 to 6 months after surgery. The receptors derive from a boy younger than two with tuberous sclerosis and intractable seizures. CDR3s include the opening cysteine and the closing phenylalanine or tryptophan. The order of the fields is V gene, clone size, D gene, J gene, CDR3 protein, CDR3 DNA. The D gene is left open where the match is weak. Clone size appears in some rows only: once, few, many, or a class for an expanded clone.

TRBV19	NA	NA	TRBJ1-3	CASSIQRRHTGNTIYF	TGTGCCAGTAGTATCCAAAGACGACACACTGGAAACACCATATATTTT
TRBV19	NA	TRBD1	TRBJ1-2	CASSLNRDRGHGYTF	TGTGCCAGTAGTTTAAACCGGGACAGGGGCCATGGCTACACCTTC
TRBV4-2	NA	NA	TRBJ2-1	CASSQDHGQQYNEQFF	TGTGCCAGCAGCCAAGATCACGGACAGCAGTACAATGAGCAGTTCTTC
TRBV30	NA	NA	TRBJ2-7	CAWSQGSYEQYF	TGTGCCTGGAGTCAGGGCTCCTACGAGCAGTACTTC
TRBV24-1	NA	NA	TRBJ2-1	CATSDRKTSLANEQFF	TGTGCCACCAGTGACCGCAAAACTAGCTTAGCCAATGAGCAGTTCTTC
TRBV9	once	NA	TRBJ2-3	CASSAPGRSSTDTQYF	TGTGCCAGCAGCGCGCCGGGACGATCTAGCACAGATACGCAGTATTTT
TRBV10-3	NA	NA	TRBJ2-7	CAISDVGYEQYF	TGTGCCATCAGTGATGTTGGGTACGAGCAGTACTTC
TRBV5-1	NA	TRBD2	TRBJ2-1	CASTLAYNEQFF	TGCGCCAGCACACTAGCGTACAATGAGCAGTTCTTC
TRBV4-1	NA	NA	TRBJ2-7	CASSQTGTASSYEQYF	TGCGCCAGCAGCCAAACCGGGACCGCAAGCTCCTACGAGCAGTACTTC
TRBV19	NA	NA	TRBJ2-7	CASSTAGDAQYF	TGTGCCAGTAGCACGGCCGGAGATGCGCAGTACTTC
TRBV19	NA	NA	TRBJ2-7	CASSIGVTYEQYF	TGTGCCAGTAGTATTGGTGTGACCTACGAGCAGTACTTC
TRBV28	NA	NA	TRBJ1-4	CASSLHPTNEKLFF	TGTGCCAGCAGTCTCCACCCAACTAATGAAAAACTGTTTTTT
TRBV11-3	NA	TRBD2	TRBJ2-1	CASSFGTSGRREQFF	TGTGCCAGCAGCTTCGGGACTAGCGGGAGAAGAGAGCAGTTCTTC
TRBV9	NA	NA	TRBJ2-1	CASSVDYGTYNEQFF	TGTGCCAGCAGCGTAGACTACGGGACCTACAATGAGCAGTTCTTC
TRBV24-1	NA	NA	TRBJ2-2	CATSDATTVTGELFF	TGTGCCACCAGTGACGCAACGACAGTGACCGGGGAGCTGTTTTTT
TRBV19	NA	NA	TRBJ1-3	CASSPSWTAGDGNTIYF	TGTGCCAGTAGTCCATCGTGGACAGCCGGGGATGGAAACACCATATATTTT
TRBV19	NA	NA	TRBJ1-2	CASSIAAGLYGYTF	TGTGCCAGTAGTATAGCGGCAGGACTCTATGGCTACACCTTC
TRBV30	NA	NA	TRBJ2-3	CAWSFADTQYF	TGTGCCTGGAGCTTCGCAGATACGCAGTATTTT
TRBV5-1	NA	NA	TRBJ2-1	CASRQTGTGGVNEQFF	TGCGCCAGCAGACAAACCGGGACTGGGGGTGTGAATGAGCAGTTCTTC
TRBV4-1	NA	TRBD2	TRBJ2-5	CASSQAPGLANRETQYF	TGCGCCAGCAGCCAGGCCCCGGGACTAGCGAATAGGGAGACCCAGTACTTC
TRBV30	NA	NA	TRBJ2-1	CAWSPTSEQFF	TGTGCCTGGAGTCCAACGTCTGAGCAGTTCTTC
TRBV5-1	NA	NA	TRBJ2-3	CASSLVSRTGRGTDTQYF	TGCGCCAGCAGCTTGGTATCTAGGACAGGGAGGGGCACAGATACGCAGTATTTT
TRBV19	NA	NA	TRBJ2-1	CASSLYRFNEQFF	TGTGCCAGTAGCCTATACCGCTTCAATGAGCAGTTCTTC
TRBV5-6	NA	TRBD2	TRBJ2-7	CASSEGLAGGYEQYF	TGTGCCAGCAGCGAGGGACTAGCGGGAGGGTACGAGCAGTACTTC
TRBV6-5	NA	TRBD2	TRBJ2-7	CASSRPLLAGHEQYF	TGTGCCAGCAGTCGTCCCCTCTTAGCGGGACACGAGCAGTACTTC
TRBV6-1	NA	NA	TRBJ1-4	CASSERSATNEKLFF	TGTGCCAGCAGTGAACGGAGTGCAACTAATGAAAAACTGTTTTTT
TRBV20-1	NA	NA	TRBJ1-2	CSARYGYTF	TGCAGTGCCCGCTATGGCTACACCTTC
TRBV24-1	NA	NA	TRBJ1-2	CATWTESYGYTF	TGTGCCACTTGGACGGAATCATATGGCTACACCTTC
TRBV4-1	once	NA	TRBJ1-1	CASRQLTLNTEAFF	TGCGCCAGCAGGCAACTTACCCTGAACACTGAAGCTTTCTTT
TRBV4-1	NA	TRBD1	TRBJ2-5	CASSLGTGEEETQYF	TGCGCCAGCAGCCTAGGGACAGGGGAAGAGGAGACCCAGTACTTC
TRBV6-5	NA	NA	TRBJ2-6	CASTPGKTGANVLTF	TGTGCCAGCACCCCTGGCAAAACTGGGGCCAACGTCCTGACTTTC
TRBV6-1	NA	NA	TRBJ1-2	CASSEAVTYSYGYTF	TGTGCCAGCAGTGAAGCGGTCACATACAGCTATGGCTACACCTTC
TRBV5-4	many	NA	TRBJ1-2	CASSLGRPPYTF	TGTGCCAGCAGCTTGGGGCGACCGCCCTACACCTTC
TRBV4-2	NA	TRBD2	TRBJ2-7	CASSQGIGLGYEQYF	TGTGCCAGCAGCCAGGGTATAGGACTAGGCTACGAGCAGTACTTC
TRBV6-4	NA	NA	TRBJ2-2	CASSDRFTGELFF	TGTGCCAGCAGTGACAGATTCACCGGGGAGCTGTTTTTT
TRBV24-1	NA	NA	TRBJ2-5	CATSDFETQYF	TGTGCCACCAGTGACTTTGAGACCCAGTACTTC
TRBV19	NA	NA	TRBJ2-7	CASSIEITYEQYF	TGTGCCAGTAGTATTGAAATAACCTACGAGCAGTACTTC
TRBV7-2	NA	TRBD2	TRBJ2-7	CASSLVRLAGNAYEQYF	TGTGCCAGCAGCTTAGTGCGACTAGCGGGAAACGCCTACGAGCAGTACTTC
TRBV14	NA	NA	TRBJ1-1	CASSQDLEVSGAFF	TGTGCCAGCAGCCAAGATTTAGAAGTCTCGGGGGCTTTCTTT
TRBV6-5	NA	NA	TRBJ1-6	CASNPQGYNSPLHF	TGTGCCAGCAATCCCCAGGGATATAATTCACCCCTCCACTTT
TRBV28	NA	TRBD2	TRBJ2-7	CASSSRGAATYEQYF	TGTGCCAGCAGTTCGCGGGGGGCAGCTACCTACGAGCAGTACTTC
TRBV30	NA	TRBD2	TRBJ2-2	CAWSVLPGGGPTGELFF	TGTGCCTGGAGTGTCCTGCCGGGGGGAGGACCCACCGGGGAGCTGTTTTTT
TRBV6-2/TRBV6-3	NA	NA	TRBJ2-7	CASSPLLGTYEQYF	TGTGCCAGCAGCCCCTTGCTGGGGACGTACGAGCAGTACTTC
TRBV7-3	NA	NA	TRBJ2-5	CASSPGGNGETQYF	TGTGCCAGCAGCCCCGGGGGCAACGGGGAGACCCAGTACTTC
TRBV30	NA	TRBD2	TRBJ2-1	CAWSVGSGNEQFF	TGTGCCTGGAGTGTGGGTAGCGGGAATGAGCAGTTCTTC